This T cell receptor (beta chain) was sequenced during a study of blood T cell repertoires in COVID-19. At the level of the study: The United States, Italy and Spain supplied acute and convalescent COVID-19 samples. PBMCs, B-cell-depleted T cells, or T cells were the source of the cDNA or gDNA that made up the material.

The ends were cut back, 1 base at V and 6 bases at J, with 6 bases in the middle. The CDR3 spans 13 residues. From germline, CDR1 is MNHEY and CDR2 SMNVEV (reference sequence). Seattle cases were enrolled at active infection and followed longitudinally. As handled by the study authors: Reference gene primers were amplified, and this amplification served to estimate nucleated cell counts. Some clones are missing from TCRdb's copy, which holds only in-frame ones; the method was immunoSEQ multiplex PCR. V and J calls and clone size follow that table, whereas D and trimming were derived from the DNA. The table includes over 200,000 clones, about 87% detected once.

J is TRBJ1-4 and V is TRBV27; the D is unclear. The sample taken for sequencing was peripheral blood. The TCR was taken from a man under 40 with COVID-19, enrolled during active disease. The CDR3 nucleotides are TGTGCCAGCAGTTTATTGGCTTATGAAAAACTGTTTTTT. Its protein product is CASSLLAYEKLFF.